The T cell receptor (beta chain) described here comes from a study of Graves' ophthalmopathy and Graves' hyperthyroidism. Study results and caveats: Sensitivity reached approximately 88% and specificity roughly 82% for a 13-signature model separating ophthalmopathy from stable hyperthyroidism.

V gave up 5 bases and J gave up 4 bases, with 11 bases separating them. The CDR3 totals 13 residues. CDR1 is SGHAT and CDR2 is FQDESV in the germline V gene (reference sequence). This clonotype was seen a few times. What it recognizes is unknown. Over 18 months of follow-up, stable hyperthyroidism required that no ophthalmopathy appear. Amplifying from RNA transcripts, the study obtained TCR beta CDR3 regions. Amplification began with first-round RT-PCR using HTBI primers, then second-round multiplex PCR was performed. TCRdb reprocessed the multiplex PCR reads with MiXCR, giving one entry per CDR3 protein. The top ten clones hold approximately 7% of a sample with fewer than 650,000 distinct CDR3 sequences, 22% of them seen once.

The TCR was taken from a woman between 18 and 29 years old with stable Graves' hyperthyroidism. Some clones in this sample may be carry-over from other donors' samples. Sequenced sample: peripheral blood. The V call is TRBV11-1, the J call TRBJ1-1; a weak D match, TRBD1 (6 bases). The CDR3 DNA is TGTGCCAGCAGCCATGGGACAACCACTGAAGCTTTCTTT. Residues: CASSHGTTTEAFF.